These 20 T cell receptor beta chains came from one sample sequenced in a study of T-cell reconstitution after alpha-beta-depleted transplantation in children. Preparation of the TCRbeta library was carried out with unique molecular identifiers. MiXCR was run by TCRdb on the PCR reads, yielding one entry per CDR3 protein. The sample lists around 370,000 distinct CDR3 sequences; about 9.3% were seen once. The sample in question was PBMCs from the stem cell graft donor, obtained from the stem cell graft. The origin of the receptors is a human donor who donated a stem cell graft to a child with acute lymphoblastic leukemia.

The chain recombines TRBV12-3 or TRBV12-4 with TRBJ2-7, with D tentatively TRBD2 (7 bases). The CDR3 runs 14 residues. V gave up 2 bases and J gave up 3 bases, with 11 bases separating them. CDR3 sequence reads: CASSLRGGVYEQYF. The CDR3 region has the DNA TGTGCCAGCAGTTTAAGGGGGGGGGTCTACGAGCAGTACTTC.

The V and J genes are TRBV7-9 and TRBJ2-4; 8 bases agree with TRBD2. The germline CDR1 and CDR2 sequences are SEHNR and FQNEAQ (reference sequence). The CDR3 is made up of 17 amino acids. Losses at the gene ends were 3 bases for V and 8 bases for J; bases not matched to a gene: 15. CDR3 residues: CASSLRGVPEASHIQYF. The CDR3 DNA is TGTGCCAGCAGCTTGCGGGGGGTCCCGGAAGCTTCTCACATTCAGTACTTC.

This clonotype was observed a few times. The chain links TRBV7-9 to TRBJ1-1; possibly TRBD1 for D (6 bases). V lost 4 bases and J lost 11, with 17 bases in between. The CDR3 consists of 13 residues. Germline CDR1 is SEHNR and CDR2 is FQNEAQ (reference sequence). The DNA for the CDR3 is TGTGCCAGCAGCTACGAAAAAGGGGGGTTGGCTTTCTTT. This codes for CASSYEKGGLAFF.

This chain links TRBV7-3 with TRBJ1-5; D is perhaps TRBD1 (6 bases). The CDR3 length is 16 residues. Trimming left V 1 base short and J 1 base short, with 11 bases between. Per germline, CDR1 SGHTA and CDR2 FQGTGA. The DNA of the CDR3 is TGTGCCAGCAGCTTAATAGTAACAGGGAGCAATCAGCCCCAGCATTTT. This codes for CASSLIVTGSNQPQHF.

This rearrangement joins TRBV29-1 to TRBJ2-1; 9 bases agree with TRBD2. CDR3 length equals 16 residues. V shed 7 bases, J shed 0 bases, and the junction held 10 bases outside the gene matches. The germline V gene has CDR1 SQVTM and CDR2 ANQGSEA. The CDR3 DNA reads TGCAGCGCGAGACTAGCGGAGACCCTCTCCTACAATGAGCAGTTCTTC. It codes for CSARLAETLSYNEQFF.

This clonotype was picked up a small number of times. The V and J genes are TRBV3-1 and TRBJ2-1; 9 bases align to TRBD2. There are 18 residues in the CDR3. From germline, CDR1 is LGHDT and CDR2 YNNKEL (reference sequence). V gave up 3 bases and J gave up 3 bases; unmatched junction bases: 12. CDR3 coding DNA: TGTGCCAGCAGCCACAGTCAGGCGGGAGGGCACCTCTACAATGAGCAGTTCTTC. Amino acid sequence: CASSHSQAGGHLYNEQFF.

The chain recombines TRBV5-1 with TRBJ2-2; 8 bases agree with TRBD2. The CDR3 length is 16 residues. Losses at the gene ends were 0 bases for V and 6 bases for J; bases not matched to a gene: 7. Germline V CDR1 and CDR2: SGHRS, YFSETQ. The CDR3 sequence is CASSLAVGRAAGELFF. DNA for the CDR3: TGCGCCAGCAGCTTGGCCGTCGGGAGGGCCGCCGGGGAGCTGTTTTTT.

This clonotype was seen many times. The V call is TRBV3-1, the J call TRBJ2-7, with D hard to call. V was trimmed by 0 bases and J by 3 bases, leaving 6 bases between them. Germline V gives CDR1 LGHDT, CDR2 YNNKEL (reference sequence). The CDR3 sequence is 13 residues long. The CDR3 loop is CASSQDPGYEQYF. CDR3 in DNA: TGTGCCAGCAGCCAAGATCCGGGCTACGAGCAGTACTTC.

V and J are TRBV10-1 and TRBJ2-4; 9 nucleotides match TRBD2. The CDR3 loop spans 18 amino acids. Unmatched junction bases numbered 7, after V lost 0 bases and J lost 1 base. Germline CDR1 reads WNHNN; CDR2 reads SYGVQD (reference sequence). The CDR3 loop is CASSESPSGMVAKNIQYF. CDR3 in DNA: TGCGCCAGCAGTGAGTCCCCTAGCGGGATGGTGGCCAAAAACATTCAGTACTTC.

This clonotype appeared a few times. This CDR3 reads CASSLLAGRGDEQFF. As DNA, the CDR3 is TGTGCCAGCAGCTTGTTAGCGGGGCGAGGGGATGAGCAGTTCTTC. This rearrangement joins TRBV7-8 to TRBJ2-1, with 8 bases matching TRBD2. The CDR3 is made up of 15 amino acids. Trimming cost V 3 bases and J 8 bases; bases outside gene matches: 9. Germline-derived CDR1 and CDR2 are SGHVS and FQNEAQ.

The V gene is TRBV28, the J gene TRBJ2-2, with D unresolved. This CDR3 comprises 12 residues. The V gene's germline CDR1 is MDHEN and CDR2 SYDVKM. Deletions cut 6 bases from V and 7 bases from J, with 9 bases between. The CDR3 is CASRPQLGELFF. The CDR3 DNA reads TGTGCCAGCAGGCCCCAACTCGGGGAGCTGTTTTTT.

The chain recombines TRBV6-6 with TRBJ2-7; no clear D gene. The CDR3 is 12 amino acids. CDR1 is MNHNY and CDR2 is SVGAGI in the germline V gene (reference sequence). The ends were cut back, 8 bases at V and 1 base at J, with 9 bases in the middle. CDR3 sequence reads: CASATRSYEQYF. CDR3 nucleotides: TGTGCCAGCGCCACCCGGTCCTACGAGCAGTACTTC.

CDR3 sequence (DNA): TGTGCCAGTGGCGGCGGCGGGGAGCTGTTTTTT. Protein sequence: CASGGGGELFF. The rearrangement links TRBV30 to TRBJ2-2; D uncertain. CDR3 size: 11 residues. V was trimmed by 8 bases and J by 7 bases, leaving 11 bases between them. The V gene's germline CDR1 is GTSNPN and CDR2 SVGIG (reference sequence).

V gene TRBV4-1 combines with J gene TRBJ2-7; D is unresolved. Germline CDR1 and CDR2: MGHRA and YSYEKL. The CDR3 length is 16 residues. Deletions cut 0 bases from V and 2 bases from J, with 14 bases between. The CDR3 nucleotides are TGCGCCAGCAGCCAAGACAACGATGGAGTTCCCTACGAGCAGTACTTC. Protein sequence: CASSQDNDGVPYEQYF.

V and J are TRBV7-2 and TRBJ1-1; D gene unclear. Trimming removed 5 bases at V and 3 bases at J, with 4 bases between. CDR3 size: 11 residues. Germline V gene lookup returns CDR1 SGHTA and CDR2 FQGNSA. CDR3 region: CASSAYTEAFF. The CDR3 nucleotides are TGTGCCAGCAGCGCGTACACTGAAGCTTTCTTT.

This clonotype was observed a single time. At one end, the junction sequence differs from germline, possibly due to a read error. This chain connects TRBV7-2 to TRBJ2-1; D unresolved. Germline CDR1 reads SGHTA; CDR2 reads FQGNSA. CDR3 length: 16 amino acids. The DNA of the CDR3 is TGTGCCGGCAGCTTAGTGGGCTCGCACCTCTACAATGAGCAGTTCTTC. This codes for CAGSLVGSHLYNEQFF.

The rearrangement uses TRBV25-1 and TRBJ2-7; TRBD2 aligns across 11 bases. V dropped 6 bases and J dropped 5; count of bases not matched to a gene: 9. There are 15 residues in the CDR3. Germline V gives CDR1 MGHDK, CDR2 SYGVNS. For the CDR3, the DNA is TGTGCCAGCAGCCAACTAGCGGGAGTTTCCAACGAGCAGTACTTC. The encoded protein is CASSQLAGVSNEQYF.

The rearrangement joins TRBV5-1 to TRBJ2-5, with D perhaps matching TRBD1 or TRBD2 (5 bases each). Trimming removed 3 bases at V and 5 bases at J, with 20 bases between. The CDR3 is made up of 16 amino acids. CDR1 and CDR2 from the germline V gene are SGHRS and YFSETQ. The CDR3 DNA is TGCGCCAGCAGCTCCCCCGCTGCAGGGAGCCAGGAGACCCAGTACTTC. Residues: CASSSPAAGSQETQYF.

The chain employs TRBV6-5 and TRBJ1-6, with 12 bases identical to TRBD1. The CDR3 extends over 15 amino acids. Trimming removed 4 bases from V and 14 bases from J; junction bases left unmatched: 9. Germline V gene lookup returns CDR1 MNHEY and CDR2 SVGAGI. CDR3 protein: CASSSRDRGPPALHF. The CDR3 coding sequence is TGTGCCAGCAGTTCCCGGGACAGGGGGCCTCCAGCCCTCCACTTT.

This clonotype was observed a handful of times. The chain links TRBV5-1 to TRBJ2-5; 10 bases are shared with TRBD2. CDR1 SGHRS and CDR2 YFSETQ come from the germline V gene. This CDR3 region has 17 residues. Unmatched junction bases numbered 7, after V lost 0 bases and J lost 2 bases. CDR3 nucleotides: TGCGCCAGCAGCTTGGCCGGGGTAGCGGGAGGTCAAGAGACCCAGTACTTC. Its protein is CASSLAGVAGGQETQYF. The entire variable domain, with the rest obtained from reference TRBV5-1 and TRBJ2-5, is as follows: KAGVTQTPRYLIKTRGQQVTLSCSPISGHRSVSWYQQTPGQGLQFLFEYFSETQRNKGNFPGRFSGRQFSNSRSEMNVSTLELGDSALYLCASSLAGVAGGQETQYFGPGTRLLVL.